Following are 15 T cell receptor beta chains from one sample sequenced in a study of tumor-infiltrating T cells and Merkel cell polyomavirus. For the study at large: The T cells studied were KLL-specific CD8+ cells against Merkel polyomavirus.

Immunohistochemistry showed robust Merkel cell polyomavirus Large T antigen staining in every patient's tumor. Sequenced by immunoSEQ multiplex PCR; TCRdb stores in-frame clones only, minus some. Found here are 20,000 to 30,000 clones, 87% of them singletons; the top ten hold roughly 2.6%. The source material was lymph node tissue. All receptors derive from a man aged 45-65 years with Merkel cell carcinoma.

The CDR3 DNA reads TGTGCCAGCCAGACCATCCTACCCCTAGCGGGGGGGCGCTCCTACAATGAGCAGTTCTTC. Translated, it gives CASQTILPLAGGRSYNEQFF. V usage is TRBV18 and J usage is TRBJ2-1, with 12 bases aligning to TRBD2. This CDR3 is built from 20 residues. With V trimmed by 8 bases and J by 0 bases, 17 bases remained unmatched. Germline CDR1 KGHSH, CDR2 LQKENI.

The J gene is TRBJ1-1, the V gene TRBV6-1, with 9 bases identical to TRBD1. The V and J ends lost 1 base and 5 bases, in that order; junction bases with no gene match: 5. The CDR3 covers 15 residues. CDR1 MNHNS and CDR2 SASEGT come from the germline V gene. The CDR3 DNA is TGTGCCAGCAGTGAAGAAACAGGGGGCTGGACTGAAGCTTTCTTT. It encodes CASSEETGGWTEAFF.

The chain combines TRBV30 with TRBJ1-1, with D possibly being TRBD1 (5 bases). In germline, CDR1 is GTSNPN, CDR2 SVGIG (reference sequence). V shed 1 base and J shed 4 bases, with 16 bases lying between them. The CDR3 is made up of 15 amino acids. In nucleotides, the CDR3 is TGTGCCTGGAGTGACCAGGGACGGGGGGGCACTGAAGCTTTCTTT. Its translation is CAWSDQGRGGTEAFF.

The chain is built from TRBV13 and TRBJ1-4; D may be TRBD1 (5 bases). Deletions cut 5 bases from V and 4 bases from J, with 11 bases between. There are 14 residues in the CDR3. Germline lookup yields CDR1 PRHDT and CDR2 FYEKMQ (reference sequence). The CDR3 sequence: CASSPRDYNEKLFF. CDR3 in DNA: TGTGCCAGCAGCCCCCGGGACTATAATGAAAAACTGTTTTTT.

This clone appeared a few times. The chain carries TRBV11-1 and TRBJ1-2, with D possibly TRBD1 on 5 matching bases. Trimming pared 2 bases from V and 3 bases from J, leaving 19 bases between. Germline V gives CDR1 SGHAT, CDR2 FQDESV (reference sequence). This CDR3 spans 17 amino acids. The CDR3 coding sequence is TGTGCCAGCAGCTTACTCAGGGCAGTGGTGAAGGACTATGGCTACACCTTC. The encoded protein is CASSLLRAVVKDYGYTF.

The chain's CDR3 is CASSSGQGRYEQYF. In DNA, the CDR3 is TGTGCCAGCAGTTCCGGACAGGGGAGGTACGAGCAGTACTTC. The V and J genes are TRBV6-6 and TRBJ2-7, with 9 bases matching TRBD1. The CDR3 has 14 amino acids. Germline CDR1 reads MNHNY; CDR2 reads SVGAGI (reference sequence). J lost 4 bases, V lost 4 bases, and 5 bases had no gene match.

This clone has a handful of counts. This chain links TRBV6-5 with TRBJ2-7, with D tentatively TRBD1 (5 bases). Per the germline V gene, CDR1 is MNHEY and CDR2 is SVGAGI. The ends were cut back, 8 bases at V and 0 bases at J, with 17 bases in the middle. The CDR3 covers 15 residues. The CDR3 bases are TGTGCCAGCTACGGTGCAGGGCAGAGCTCCTACGAGCAGTACTTC. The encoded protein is CASYGAGQSSYEQYF.

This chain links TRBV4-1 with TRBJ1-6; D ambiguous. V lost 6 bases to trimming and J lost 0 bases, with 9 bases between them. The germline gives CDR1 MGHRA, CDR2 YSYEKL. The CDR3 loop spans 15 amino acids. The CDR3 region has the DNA TGCGCCAGCAGAAGCTTGAGCTCCTATAATTCACCCCTCCACTTT. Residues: CASRSLSSYNSPLHF.

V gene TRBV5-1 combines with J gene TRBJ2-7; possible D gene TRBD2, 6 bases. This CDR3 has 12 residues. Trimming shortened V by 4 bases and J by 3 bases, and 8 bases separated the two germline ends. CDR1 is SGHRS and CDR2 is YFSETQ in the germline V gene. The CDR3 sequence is CASSAGFYEQYF. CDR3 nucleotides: TGCGCCAGCAGCGCGGGGTTCTACGAGCAGTACTTC.

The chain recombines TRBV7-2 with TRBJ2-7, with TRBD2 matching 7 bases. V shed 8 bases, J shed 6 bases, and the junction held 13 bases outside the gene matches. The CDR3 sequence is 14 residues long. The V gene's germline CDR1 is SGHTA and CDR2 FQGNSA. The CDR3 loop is CASFRTRGSGEQYF. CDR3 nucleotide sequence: TGTGCCAGCTTTAGGACTAGAGGATCGGGCGAGCAGTACTTC.

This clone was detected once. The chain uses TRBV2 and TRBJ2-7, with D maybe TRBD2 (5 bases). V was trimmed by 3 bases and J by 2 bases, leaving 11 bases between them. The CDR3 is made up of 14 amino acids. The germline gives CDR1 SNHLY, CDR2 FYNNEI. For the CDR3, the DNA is TGTGCCAGCAGTGAGAGGACTTTCACCTACGAGCAGTACTTC. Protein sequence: CASSERTFTYEQYF.

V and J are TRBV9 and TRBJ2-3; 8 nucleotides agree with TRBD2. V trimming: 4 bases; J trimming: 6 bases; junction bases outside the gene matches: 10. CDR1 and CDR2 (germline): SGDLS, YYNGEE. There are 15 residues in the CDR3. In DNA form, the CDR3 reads TGTGCCAGCAGCTCGAGTTGGTCGGGGGGGGATACGCAGTATTTT. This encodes CASSSSWSGGDTQYF.

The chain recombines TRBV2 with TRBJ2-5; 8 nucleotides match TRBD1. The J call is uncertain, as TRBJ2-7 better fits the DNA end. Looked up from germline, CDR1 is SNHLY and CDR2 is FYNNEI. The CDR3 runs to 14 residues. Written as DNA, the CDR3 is TGTGCCAGTCTAGGACAGGGTAGCTCCTACGAGCAGTACTTC. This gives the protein CASLGQGSSYEQYF.

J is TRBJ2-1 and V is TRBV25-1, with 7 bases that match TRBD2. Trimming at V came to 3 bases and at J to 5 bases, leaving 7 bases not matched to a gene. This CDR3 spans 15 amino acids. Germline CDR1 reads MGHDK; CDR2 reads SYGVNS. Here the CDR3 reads CASSESRLADNEQFF. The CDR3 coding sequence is TGTGCCAGCAGTGAGTCACGACTAGCTGACAATGAGCAGTTCTTC.

The CDR3 region is CASSSESLRDTQYF. The CDR3 coding sequence is TGTGCCAGCAGCTCCGAGAGCCTGCGGGATACGCAGTATTTT. The chain couples TRBV5-5 to TRBJ2-3; D ambiguous. V was trimmed by 3 bases and J by 6 bases, leaving 14 bases between them. Germline V lookup: CDR1 SGHKS, CDR2 YYEKEE (reference sequence). This CDR3 has 14 amino acids.